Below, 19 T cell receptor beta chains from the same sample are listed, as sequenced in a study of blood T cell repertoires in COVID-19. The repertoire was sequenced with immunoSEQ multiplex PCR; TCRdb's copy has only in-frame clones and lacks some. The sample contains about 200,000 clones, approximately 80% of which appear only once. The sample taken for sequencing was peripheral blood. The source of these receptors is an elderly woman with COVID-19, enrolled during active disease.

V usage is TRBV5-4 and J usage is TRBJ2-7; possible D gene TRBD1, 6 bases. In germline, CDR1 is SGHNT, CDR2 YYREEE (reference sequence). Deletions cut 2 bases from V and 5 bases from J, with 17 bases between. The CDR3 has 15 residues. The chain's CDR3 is CASSFWGTGLHEQYF. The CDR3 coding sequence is TGTGCCAGCAGCTTTTGGGGAACAGGGTTGCACGAGCAGTACTTC.

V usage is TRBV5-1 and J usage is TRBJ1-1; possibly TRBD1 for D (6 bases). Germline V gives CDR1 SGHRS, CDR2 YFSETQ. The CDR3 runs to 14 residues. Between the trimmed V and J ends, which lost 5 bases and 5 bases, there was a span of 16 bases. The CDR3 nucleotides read TGCGCCAGCAGGGCTATCCTGGGGGCGACTGAAGCTTTCTTT. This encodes CASRAILGATEAFF.

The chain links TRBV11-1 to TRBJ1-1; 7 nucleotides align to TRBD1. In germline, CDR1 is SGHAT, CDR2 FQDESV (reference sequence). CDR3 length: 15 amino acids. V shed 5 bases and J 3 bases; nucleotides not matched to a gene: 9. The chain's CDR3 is CASSPSADRDTEAFF. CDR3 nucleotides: TGTGCCAGCAGCCCAAGCGCCGACAGGGACACTGAAGCTTTCTTT.

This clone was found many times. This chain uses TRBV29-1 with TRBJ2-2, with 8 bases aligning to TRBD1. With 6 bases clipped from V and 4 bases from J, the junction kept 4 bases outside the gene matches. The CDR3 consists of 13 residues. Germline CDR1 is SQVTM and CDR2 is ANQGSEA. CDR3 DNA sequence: TGCAGCGTGGACAGGGCTGGCACCGGGGAGCTGTTTTTT. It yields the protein CSVDRAGTGELFF.

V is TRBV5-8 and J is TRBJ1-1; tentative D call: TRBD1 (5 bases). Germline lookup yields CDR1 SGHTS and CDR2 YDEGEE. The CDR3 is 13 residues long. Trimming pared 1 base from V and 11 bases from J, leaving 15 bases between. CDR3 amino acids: CASSLWTTGAAFF. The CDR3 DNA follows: TGTGCCAGCAGCTTGTGGACTACAGGAGCGGCTTTCTTT.

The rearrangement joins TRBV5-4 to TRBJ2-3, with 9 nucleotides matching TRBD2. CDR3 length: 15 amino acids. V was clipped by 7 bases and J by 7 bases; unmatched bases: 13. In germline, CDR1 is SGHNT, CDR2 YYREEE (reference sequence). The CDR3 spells CASGVGRGGTNTQYF. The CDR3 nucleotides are TGTGCCAGCGGCGTGGGGCGGGGGGGGACCAATACGCAGTATTTT.

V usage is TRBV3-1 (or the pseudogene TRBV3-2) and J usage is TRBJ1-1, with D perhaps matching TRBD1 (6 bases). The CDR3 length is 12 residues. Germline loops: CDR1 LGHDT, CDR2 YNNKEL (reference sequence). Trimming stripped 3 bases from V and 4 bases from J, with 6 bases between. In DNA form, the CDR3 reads TGTGCCAGCAGCCAGGGGGCCACTGAAGCTTTCTTT. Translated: CASSQGATEAFF.

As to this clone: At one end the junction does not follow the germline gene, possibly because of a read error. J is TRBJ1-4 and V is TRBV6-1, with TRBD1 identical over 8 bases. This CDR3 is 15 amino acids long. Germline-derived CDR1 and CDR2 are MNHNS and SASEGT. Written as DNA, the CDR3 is TGTGCCAGCAGTGACCCCGGGACAGGACCTCACACAACTGTTTTT. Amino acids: CASSDPGTGPHTTVF.

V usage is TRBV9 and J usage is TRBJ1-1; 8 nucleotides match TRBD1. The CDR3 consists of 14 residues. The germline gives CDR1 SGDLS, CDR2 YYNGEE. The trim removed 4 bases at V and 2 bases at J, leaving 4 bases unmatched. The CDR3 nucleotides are TGTGCCAGCAGCCCTCAGGGGGCCAACACTGAAGCTTTCTTT. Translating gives CASSPQGANTEAFF.

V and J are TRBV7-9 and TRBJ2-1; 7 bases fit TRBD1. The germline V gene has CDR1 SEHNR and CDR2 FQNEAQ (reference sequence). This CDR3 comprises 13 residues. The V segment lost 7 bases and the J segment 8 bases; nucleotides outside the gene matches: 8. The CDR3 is CASNKKGGDEQFF. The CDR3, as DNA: TGTGCCAGCAACAAAAAAGGGGGCGATGAGCAGTTCTTC.

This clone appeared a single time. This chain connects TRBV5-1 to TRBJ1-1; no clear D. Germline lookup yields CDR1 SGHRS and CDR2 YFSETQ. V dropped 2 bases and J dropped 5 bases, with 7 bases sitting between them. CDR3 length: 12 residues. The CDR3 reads CASSFGETEAFF. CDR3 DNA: TGCGCCAGCAGCTTCGGGGAAACTGAAGCTTTCTTT.

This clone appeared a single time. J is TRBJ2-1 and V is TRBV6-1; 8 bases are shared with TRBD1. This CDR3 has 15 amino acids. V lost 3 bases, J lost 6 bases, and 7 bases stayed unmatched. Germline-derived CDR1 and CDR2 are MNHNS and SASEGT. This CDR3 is CASSEQTGELNEQFF. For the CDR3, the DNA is TGTGCCAGCAGTGAGCAGACAGGGGAACTCAATGAGCAGTTCTTC.

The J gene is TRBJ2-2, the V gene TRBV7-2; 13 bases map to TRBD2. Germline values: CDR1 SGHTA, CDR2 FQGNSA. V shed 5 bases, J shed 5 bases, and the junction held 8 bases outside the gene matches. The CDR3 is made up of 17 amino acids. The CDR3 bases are TGTGCCAGCAGCGCCCAAGGGACTAGCGGGATTACCGGGGAGCTGTTTTTT. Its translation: CASSAQGTSGITGELFF.

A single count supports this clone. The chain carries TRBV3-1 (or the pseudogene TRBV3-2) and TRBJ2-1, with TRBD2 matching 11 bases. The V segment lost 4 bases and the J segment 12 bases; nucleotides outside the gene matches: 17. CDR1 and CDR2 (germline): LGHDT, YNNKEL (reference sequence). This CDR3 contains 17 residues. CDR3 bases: TGTGCCAGCAGCCCGATCAGGGGTCTAGCGGGGGGCACGGTGCAGTTCTTC. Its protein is CASSPIRGLAGGTVQFF.

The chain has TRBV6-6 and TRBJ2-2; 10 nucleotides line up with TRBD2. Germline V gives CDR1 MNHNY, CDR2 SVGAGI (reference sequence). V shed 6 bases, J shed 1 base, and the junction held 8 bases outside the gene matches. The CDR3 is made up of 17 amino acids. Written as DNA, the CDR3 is TGTGCCAGCAGACGAGCGGGAGGGCCCTTGAACACCGGGGAGCTGTTTTTT. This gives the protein CASRRAGGPLNTGELFF.

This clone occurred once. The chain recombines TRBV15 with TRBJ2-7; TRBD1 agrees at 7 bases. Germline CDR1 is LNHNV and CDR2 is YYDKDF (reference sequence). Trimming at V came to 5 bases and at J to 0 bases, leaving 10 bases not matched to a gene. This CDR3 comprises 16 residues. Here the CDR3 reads CATSRGLTGSSYEQYF. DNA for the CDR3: TGTGCCACCAGCCGTGGGTTGACAGGGAGCTCCTACGAGCAGTACTTC.

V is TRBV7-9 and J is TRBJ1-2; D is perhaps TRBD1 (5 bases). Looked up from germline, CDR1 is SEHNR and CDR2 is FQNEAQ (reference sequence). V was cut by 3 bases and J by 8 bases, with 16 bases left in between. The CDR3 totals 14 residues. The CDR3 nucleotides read TGTGCCAGCAGCTTGGGGGGTAGCAGCGAGGGCTACACCTTC. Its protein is CASSLGGSSEGYTF.

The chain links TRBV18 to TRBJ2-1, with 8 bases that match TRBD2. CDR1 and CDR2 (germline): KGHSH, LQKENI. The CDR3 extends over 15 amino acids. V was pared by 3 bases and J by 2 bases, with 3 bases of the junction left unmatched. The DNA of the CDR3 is TGTGCCAGCTCACCCGCTAGCGGGCCCTACAATGAGCAGTTCTTC. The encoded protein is CASSPASGPYNEQFF.

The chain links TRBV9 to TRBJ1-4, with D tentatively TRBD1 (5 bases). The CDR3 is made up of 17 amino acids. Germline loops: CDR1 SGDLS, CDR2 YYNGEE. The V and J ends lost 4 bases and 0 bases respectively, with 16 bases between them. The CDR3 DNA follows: TGTGCCAGCAGCTCCTCTGGGAGGGGTTCAACTAATGAAAAACTGTTTTTT. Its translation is CASSSSGRGSTNEKLFF.